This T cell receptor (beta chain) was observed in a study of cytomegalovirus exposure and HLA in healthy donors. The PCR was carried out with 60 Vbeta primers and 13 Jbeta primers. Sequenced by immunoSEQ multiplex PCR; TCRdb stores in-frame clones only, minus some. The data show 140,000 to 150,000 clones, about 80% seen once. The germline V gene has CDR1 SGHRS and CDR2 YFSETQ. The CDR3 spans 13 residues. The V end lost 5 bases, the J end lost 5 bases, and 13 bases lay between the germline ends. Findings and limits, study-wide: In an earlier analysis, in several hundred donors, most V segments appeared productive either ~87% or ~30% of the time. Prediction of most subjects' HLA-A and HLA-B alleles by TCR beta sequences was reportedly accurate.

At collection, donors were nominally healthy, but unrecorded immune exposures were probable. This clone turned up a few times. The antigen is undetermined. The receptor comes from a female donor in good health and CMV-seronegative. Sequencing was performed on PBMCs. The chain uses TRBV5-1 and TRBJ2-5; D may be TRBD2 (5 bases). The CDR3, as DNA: TGCGCCAGCAGTCCGGGGTATTGGGAGACCCAGTACTTC. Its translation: CASSPGYWETQYF. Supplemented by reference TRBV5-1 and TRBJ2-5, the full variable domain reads KAGVTQTPRYLIKTRGQQVTLSCSPISGHRSVSWYQQTPGQGLQFLFEYFSETQRNKGNFPGRFSGRQFSNSRSEMNVSTLELGDSALYLCASSPGYWETQYFGPGTRLLVL.